Listed here are 26 T cell receptor beta chains from one sample, sequenced in a study of T cells in women clearing cervical HPV infection. The data were produced by immunoSEQ multiplex PCR, yet TCRdb's version contains in-frame clones alone and is incomplete. This sample's clone table lists fewer than 35,000 clones. The material sequenced was blood buffy coat. The source of these receptors is a woman between 18 and 69 years old with a cervical HPV16 infection that either progressed to CIN3+ or cleared (not recorded which).

In regard to this clone: The sequenced fragment ends 3 residues before the CDR3 boundary, so the rest is inferred from the germline J gene. This chain joins TRBV7-2 and TRBJ2-7, with 8 bases that match TRBD2. This CDR3 comprises 14 residues. Trimming took 9 bases from V and 3 from J; bases not matched to a gene: 10. The germline V gene has CDR1 SGHTA and CDR2 FQGNSA. CDR3 loop: CASQTGTRGYEQYF. The sequenced part of the CDR3 DNA is TGTGCCAGTCAGACCGGGACTAGAGGCTACGAG.

With respect to this clone: The observed sequence ends 3 residues before the CDR3 terminus, with the missing tail filled in from the germline J gene. The rearrangement uses TRBV18 and TRBJ1-5, with no clear D. Looked up from germline, CDR1 is KGHSH and CDR2 is LQKENI. The CDR3 runs 15 residues. V dropped 0 bases and J dropped 3 bases, with 9 bases sitting between them. The sequenced CDR3 bases are TGTGCCAGCTCACCACCCCCAGGATTCAATCAGCCC. Translation gives CASSPPPGFNQP. The CDR3 in its entirety is CASSPPPGFNQPQHF.

About this clone: The missing CDR3 end, 3 residues past where the read stops, is filled in from the germline J gene. J is TRBJ2-3 and V is TRBV20-1; 7 bases match TRBD2. Trimming cost V 6 bases and J 8 bases; bases outside gene matches: 11. This CDR3 comprises 13 residues. CDR1 is DFQATT, CDR2 SNEGSKA, per germline (reference sequence). The CDR3 region is CSAIGLVAGTQYF. CDR3 DNA (partial): TGCAGTGCCATTGGACTAGTGGCAGGTACG.

Worth noting for this clone: The read ends 3 residues before the CDR3 terminus; that terminus is restored from the germline J gene. This sequence joins TRBV20-1 and TRBJ2-2; D is ambiguous. The V gene lost 2 bases and the J gene lost 8 bases, with 15 bases spanning the gap. Germline CDR1 reads DFQATT; CDR2 reads SNEGSKA (reference sequence). This CDR3 has 14 amino acids. CDR3 sequence: CSARTQSGPGELFF. The sequenced part of the CDR3 DNA is TGCAGTGCTAGAACGCAATCAGGCCCGGGGGAG.

About this clone itself: The CDR3 end lies 3 residues beyond the end of the read and is filled in from the germline J gene. V and J are TRBV5-8 and TRBJ2-3; D perhaps matches TRBD1 (6 bases). CDR1 is SGHTS and CDR2 is YDEGEE in the germline V gene. CDR3 length: 11 amino acids. Incomplete CDR3 DNA: TGTGCCAGCTCTGACAGGCCCACG. It specifies CASSDRPT. The entire CDR3 is CASSDRPTQYF.

Points on this clone: The CDR3 is cut off 3 residues early in the read; its end comes from the germline J gene. This chain links TRBV2 with TRBJ1-1; D may be TRBD1 (5 bases). Germline V gene sequence: CDR1 SNHLY, CDR2 FYNNEI. CDR3 length: 11 amino acids. The CDR3 loop is CASREGTVAFF. Partial CDR3 DNA: TGTGCCAGCAGGGAGGGGACTGTG.

As for this clone: Read coverage stops 3 residues before the CDR3 terminus; the germline J gene supplies the remainder. The genes are TRBV5-4 and TRBJ2-1; D perhaps matches TRBD2 (7 bases). With 6 bases removed from V and 5 bases from J, the gap between germline ends came to 15 bases. Germline V gene sequence: CDR1 SGHNT, CDR2 YYREEE (reference sequence). This CDR3 contains 14 residues. CDR3 amino acids: CASMGGRTDNEQFF. The sequenced part of the CDR3 DNA is TGTGCCAGCATGGGGGGGAGGACAGACAATGAG.

Turning to this clone: Coverage ceases 3 residues before the CDR3 finishes, and the germline J gene fills in the end. V usage is TRBV7-2 and J usage is TRBJ2-4, with D perhaps matching TRBD2 (7 bases). Germline values: CDR1 SGHTA, CDR2 FQGNSA. The length of the CDR3 is 14 residues. CDR3 region: CASKIGGAAGGQYF. CDR3 bases read: TGTGCCAGCAAAATTGGGGGGGCGGCGGGTGGT.

With respect to this clone: The read gets to within 3 residues of the CDR3 end, and the germline J gene fills in the rest. This chain joins TRBV6-1 and TRBJ1-5; 11 bases map to TRBD1. The CDR3 runs 17 residues. The V segment lost 0 bases and the J segment 0 bases; nucleotides outside the gene matches: 1. Germline-derived CDR1 and CDR2 are MNHNS and SASEGT. The CDR3 sequence: CASSEAGTGGSNQPQHF. Incomplete CDR3 DNA: TGTGCCAGCAGTGAAGCCGGGACAGGGGGTAGCAATCAGCCC.

About this clone itself: The read terminates 3 residues ahead of where the CDR3 ends, so the germline J gene completes it. The chain couples TRBV20-1 to TRBJ2-1; 8 bases fit TRBD2. Germline-derived CDR1 and CDR2 are DFQATT and SNEGSKA (reference sequence). Trimming removed 7 bases from V and 5 bases from J; junction bases left unmatched: 7. The CDR3 loop spans 13 amino acids. The sequenced part of the CDR3 DNA is TGCAGTGAGGAGGGACTAGGGGACAATGAG. It specifies CSEEGLGDNE. The complete CDR3 sequence is CSEEGLGDNEQFF.

The CDR3 DNA, read in part, is TGTGCCAGCTCACCAACCGGGACAGGGACGGCAGATACG. It codes for CASSPTGTGTADT. The entire CDR3 protein reads CASSPTGTGTADTAFF. The rearrangement joins TRBV18 to TRBJ1-1; 9 bases match TRBD1. Read sequence stops 3 residues before the CDR3 end, and the germline J gene provides the missing end. From germline, CDR1 is KGHSH and CDR2 LQKENI. The CDR3 is made up of 16 amino acids.

A remark on this clone: The read finishes 3 residues shy of the CDR3 end, and the germline J gene is used to complete it. The chain links TRBV19 to TRBJ1-2; unclear D gene. Germline V gene sequence: CDR1 LNHDA, CDR2 SQIVND (reference sequence). The CDR3 covers 15 residues. The chain's CDR3 is CASSIISGRVGDYTF. CDR3 bases read: TGTGCCAGTAGTATTATTAGCGGGAGGGTCGGTGAC.

A remark on this clone: The read stops 3 residues short of the end of the CDR3; the missing end is completed from the germline J gene. V and J are TRBV28 and TRBJ1-1, with D unresolved. V was clipped by 10 bases and J by 7 bases, with 19 bases between them. The CDR3 extends over 13 amino acids. Per germline, CDR1 MDHEN and CDR2 SYDVKM. Incomplete CDR3 DNA: TGTGCCACCCAAAGCCCGGGGTCGGGTGAA. Its translation is CATQSPGSGE. The full-length CDR3 reads as CATQSPGSGEAFF.

Remarks on this clone: The read gets to within 3 residues of the CDR3 end, and the germline J gene fills in the rest. The sample carries other DNA sequences with the same CDR3. The V and J genes are TRBV19 and TRBJ1-1; maybe TRBD1 (6 bases). Trimming shortened V by 6 bases and J by 4 bases, and 18 bases separated the two germline ends. This CDR3 has 15 residues. Germline assignment: CDR1 LNHDA and CDR2 SQIVND (reference sequence). The DNA read from the CDR3 is TGTGCCAGTAGGCAGCCAGACAGGACGCCCACTGAA. Encoded protein: CASRQPDRTPTE. The whole CDR3 region reads CASRQPDRTPTEAFF. Drawing the rest from reference TRBV19 and TRBJ1-1, the complete variable domain is DGGITQSPKYLFRKEGQNVTLSCEQNLNHDAMYWYRQDPGQGLRLIYYSQIVNDFQKGDIAEGYSVSREKKESFPLTVTSAQKNPTAFYLCASRQPDRTPTEAFFGQGTRLTVV.

Turning to this clone: The read terminates 3 residues ahead of where the CDR3 ends, so the germline J gene completes it. The V call is TRBV5-1, the J call TRBJ2-1; tentatively, D is TRBD1 (5 bases). Trimming took 7 bases from V and 3 from J, leaving 8 bases between them. CDR3 size: 12 residues. From germline, CDR1 is SGHRS and CDR2 YFSETQ. The DNA read from the CDR3 is TGCGCCAGCGCAGACAGCTACAATGAG. Amino acid sequence: CASADSYNE. Given in full, the CDR3 is CASADSYNEQFF.

About this clone: The CDR3 end falls 3 residues outside the read, so it is completed with the germline J gene. The chain carries TRBV7-2 and TRBJ2-1, with 7 positions matching TRBD2. Per germline, CDR1 SGHTA and CDR2 FQGNSA. V was clipped by 5 bases and J by 5 bases; unmatched bases: 9. The CDR3 extends over 15 amino acids. The DNA read from the CDR3 is TGTGCCAGCAGCCTCTGGACTAGTTTTGACAATGAG. Its protein is CASSLWTSFDNE. The whole CDR3 sequence reads CASSLWTSFDNEQFF.

Remarks on this clone: The read halts 3 residues ahead of the CDR3 end, with the missing end drawn from the germline J gene. The chain couples TRBV2 to TRBJ2-3; 9 bases map to TRBD1. The germline gives CDR1 SNHLY, CDR2 FYNNEI. This CDR3 contains 15 residues. CDR3 bases read: TGTGCCAGCAGTGCCATGACAGGGGGTAATCAGCCG. This sequence encodes CASSAMTGGNQP. The whole CDR3 sequence reads CASSAMTGGNQPQYF.

CDR3 sequence reads: CASSLTGHQPQYF. The sequenced part of the CDR3 DNA is TGTGCCAGCAGCTTGACGGGTCATCAGCCG. This chain connects TRBV7-9 to TRBJ2-3; D not resolved. The sequence runs out 3 residues before the end of the CDR3; the remainder is reconstructed from the germline J gene. The CDR3 loop spans 13 amino acids. Per the germline V gene, CDR1 is SEHNR and CDR2 is FQNEAQ (reference sequence).

As concerns this clone: The CDR3 goes on 3 residues after the read ends, and that part is filled in from the germline J gene. The rearrangement links TRBV19 to TRBJ2-3, with D possibly matching TRBD2 (6 bases). The germline gives CDR1 LNHDA, CDR2 SQIVND (reference sequence). The CDR3 length is 13 residues. The covered CDR3 bases are TGTGCCAGTGGGCAGACGGGCGGGGAGACG. This sequence encodes CASGQTGGET. The complete CDR3 reads CASGQTGGETQYF.

Details on this clone: The read gets to within 3 residues of the CDR3 end, and the germline J gene fills in the rest. This chain links TRBV7-3 with TRBJ2-3, with a weak D call TRBD2 (6 bases). The ends were cut back, 2 bases at V and 2 bases at J, with 14 bases in the middle. This CDR3 has 16 amino acids. Per the germline V gene, CDR1 is SGHTA and CDR2 is FQGTGA. CDR3 DNA, as far as it was read: TGTGCCAGCAGCTTAGACCGGGGAGGCAACACAGATACG. Its protein is CASSLDRGGNTDT. The entire CDR3 protein is CASSLDRGGNTDTQYF.

For this clone: With the read ending 3 residues before the CDR3 end, the germline J gene is used to fill in that end. The rearrangement joins TRBV19 to TRBJ2-6, with 8 bases identical to TRBD1. With 4 bases clipped from V and 2 bases from J, the junction kept 1 base outside the gene matches. From germline, CDR1 is LNHDA and CDR2 SQIVND (reference sequence). The CDR3 totals 15 residues. CDR3 residues: CASSTGGTGANVLTF. CDR3 bases read: TGTGCCAGTAGTACAGGGGGCACTGGGGCCAACGTC.

With respect to this clone: The read terminates 3 residues before the CDR3 end, so the remaining end is supplied by the germline J gene. This chain joins TRBV10-3 and TRBJ1-1; weak D call: TRBD1 (5 bases). V was shortened by 4 bases and J by 6 bases, with 21 bases between the two germline ends. The CDR3 is 16 residues long. The germline gives CDR1 ENHRY, CDR2 SYGVKD. CDR3 amino acids: CAISAAGGRVRAEAFF. The DNA read from the CDR3 is TGTGCCATCAGTGCCGCAGGTGGCAGGGTTCGCGCTGAA.

Worth noting for this clone: The missing CDR3 end, 3 residues past where the read stops, is filled in from the germline J gene. V is TRBV19 and J is TRBJ2-2; 9 nucleotides match TRBD1. Germline V gene sequence: CDR1 LNHDA, CDR2 SQIVND (reference sequence). The CDR3 is made up of 13 amino acids. The CDR3 reads CASSNRGHSPLFF. Incomplete CDR3 DNA: TGTGCCAGTAGTAACAGGGGGCACTCACCG.

On this clone itself: The CDR3 extends 3 residues past the end of the read, so its final part is completed from the germline J gene. The genes are TRBV10-2 and TRBJ1-1; perhaps TRBD1 as D (5 bases). The CDR3 contains 13 residues. CDR1 and CDR2 (germline): WSHSY, SAAADI. V lost 5 bases, J lost 1 base, and 8 bases lay in between. The CDR3 DNA, read in part, is TGCGCCAGCAGTAGACAGCAGAACACTGAA. Its translation: CASSRQQNTE. The CDR3 in full is CASSRQQNTEAFF.

Comment on this clone: The read finishes 3 residues shy of the CDR3 end, and the germline J gene is used to complete it. This sequence joins TRBV30 and TRBJ2-4; D unclear. CDR1 is GTSNPN and CDR2 is SVGIG in the germline V gene (reference sequence). Trimming stripped 3 bases from V and 1 base from J, with 16 bases between. The length of the CDR3 is 16 residues. CDR3 bases read: TGTGCCTGGAGGACGCCAGGAAAGAGCGCCAAAAACATT. This codes for CAWRTPGKSAKNI. The entire CDR3 is CAWRTPGKSAKNIQYF.

The part of the CDR3 DNA that was read is TGCGCCAGCAGCTTGGAAGCAGGAGGGGCAACCGGGGAG. This sequence encodes CASSLEAGGATGE. The entire CDR3 protein is CASSLEAGGATGELFF. The chain carries TRBV5-1 and TRBJ2-2, with D perhaps TRBD2 (6 bases). The read ends 3 residues shy of where the CDR3 ends; the end is completed using the germline J gene. CDR1 is SGHRS, CDR2 YFSETQ, per germline. V lost 0 bases, J lost 5 bases, and 14 bases lay in between. The CDR3 runs 16 residues.